This TCR beta chain was retrieved from a study of technical replicates of blood from a handful of donors. Per germline, CDR1 MDHEN and CDR2 SYDVKM. The CDR3 has 16 amino acids. V lost 10 bases and J lost 2; bases outside the gene matches: 17. The data were produced by immunoSEQ multiplex PCR, yet TCRdb's version contains in-frame clones alone and is incomplete. This table holds approximately 75,000 clones, around nine tenths found once. The sample taken for sequencing was T cells isolated from PBMCs. The origin of this receptor is a human donor in good health. This sequence joins TRBV28 and TRBJ2-7; 7 nucleotides line up with TRBD2. The CDR3 DNA follows: TGTGCCATCTTTGGGTTTGTCAGGGAGGGCACCTACGAGCAGTACTTC. Protein sequence: CAIFGFVREGTYEQYF.